The clone carrying this TCR beta chain has only a few counts. The source of the sample is a study of blood T cell repertoires in COVID-19. This table comes from immunoSEQ multiplex PCR, and its TCRdb copy is limited to in-frame clones, with some not included. Here the sample spans tens of thousands of clones, about 88% being singletons. The CDR3 length is 13 residues. The V end was cut by 2 bases, the J end by 3 bases, with 8 bases between. Germline lookup yields CDR1 SGHTA and CDR2 FQGTGA. V usage is TRBV7-3 and J usage is TRBJ2-7; possibly TRBD2 for D (6 bases). This receptor was identified in a man between 60 and 75 years old with active COVID-19. The specimen sequenced was peripheral blood. DNA of the CDR3: TGTGCCAGCAGCTTAGGAGGGAACTACGAGCAGTACTTC. Encoded protein: CASSLGGNYEQYF.